These T cell receptor beta chains were read from a single sample in a study of blood T cells in healthy people across ages. TCRdb reprocessed the 5' RACE reads via MiXCR and lists one record per CDR3 protein. The repertoire consists of around 850,000 distinct CDR3 sequences, with 35% to 40% occurring once and the leading ten covering 10% to 15%. Sequenced: blood. The receptors shown here come from a man younger than 35 in good health. The CDR3 runs from the conserved cysteine through the conserved F or W. D genes are given only for firm matches. Clone size is shown for a subset of rows, as once, few, many or a class of expanded clone.

j_gene,v_gene,abundance,d_gene,CDR3aa,CDR3nt
TRBJ2-3,TRBV24-1,NA,TRBD1,CATSEAGGIDTQYF,TGTGCCACCAGTGAGGCAGGGGGAATAGATACGCAGTATTTT
TRBJ2-6,TRBV9,NA,NA,CASSDWGGSGANVLTF,TGTGCCAGCAGCGACTGGGGAGGCTCTGGGGCCAACGTCCTGACTTTC
TRBJ2-3,TRBV7-2,NA,TRBD1,CASSPRRGTGNPDTQYF,TGTGCCAGCAGCCCACGTCGGGGGACAGGGAATCCAGATACGCAGTATTTT
TRBJ1-6,TRBV2,few,NA,CASSRDAVTNSPLHF,TGTGCCAGCAGCCGGGACGCCGTTACAAATTCACCCCTCCACTTT
TRBJ2-1,TRBV20-1,NA,NA,CSAKRGTSFYNEQFF,TGCAGTGCTAAAAGGGGGACTTCATTCTACAATGAGCAGTTCTTC
TRBJ2-1,TRBV4-1,NA,NA,CASSLDFSRIYNEQFF,TGCGCCAGCAGCCTTGACTTTTCTCGGATCTACAATGAGCAGTTCTTC
TRBJ1-5,TRBV20-1,NA,NA,CSAFEDSHSNQPQHF,TGCAGTGCTTTCGAAGACAGCCATAGCAATCAGCCCCAGCATTTT
TRBJ2-1,TRBV7-2,NA,TRBD2,CASSTGLVSYNEQFF,TGTGCCAGCAGCACGGGACTAGTGAGCTACAATGAGCAGTTCTTC
TRBJ2-7,TRBV5-6,NA,NA,CASSYGVGEQYF,TGTGCCAGCAGCTATGGGGTGGGCGAGCAGTACTTC
TRBJ1-4,TRBV6-6,NA,TRBD1,CATWDRGENEKLFF,TGTGCCACTTGGGACAGGGGGGAGAACGAAAAACTGTTTTTT
TRBJ1-1,TRBV2,NA,NA,CASSVVGADTEAFF,TGTGCCAGCAGTGTTGTGGGGGCTGACACTGAAGCTTTCTTT
TRBJ2-3,TRBV12-3/TRBV12-4,NA,NA,CASSLAVGESTDTQYF,TGTGCCAGCAGTTTAGCTGTCGGGGAAAGCACAGATACGCAGTATTTT
TRBJ2-2,TRBV6-6,NA,TRBD1,CASSSGQAANTGELFF,TGTGCCAGCAGTTCGGGACAGGCCGCGAACACCGGGGAGCTGTTTTTT
TRBJ1-1,TRBV4-2,NA,NA,CASSPSPGWLGALVFINTEAFF,TGTGCCAGCAGCCCATCCCCCGGATGGTTAGGGGCCCTAGTCTTTATTAACACTGAAGCTTTCTTT
TRBJ2-2,TRBV20-1,NA,NA,CSAMGVNTGELFF,TGCAGTGCTATGGGTGTTAACACCGGGGAGCTGTTTTTT
TRBJ1-2,TRBV7-3,NA,TRBD1,CASSLIPGQGAGGYTF,TGTGCCAGCAGCTTAATCCCCGGACAGGGGGCCGGGGGCTACACCTTC
TRBJ2-5,TRBV5-1,NA,TRBD2,CASSLEAAGQETQYF,TGCGCCAGCAGCTTGGAAGCAGCGGGGCAAGAGACCCAGTACTTC
TRBJ2-7,TRBV7-2,few,NA,CASSGGGSSYNEQYF,TGTGCCAGCAGCGGAGGGGGAAGCTCCTACAATGAGCAGTACTTC
TRBJ1-5,TRBV2,few,NA,CASSEAIFRDSQEAQHF,TGTGCCAGCAGTGAAGCGATTTTCCGCGACAGCCAAGAAGCCCAGCATTTT
TRBJ1-2,TRBV5-6,NA,NA,CASSLGTDDYGYTF,TGTGCCAGCAGCTTGGGCACCGACGACTATGGCTACACCTTC
TRBJ2-1,TRBV11-2,NA,NA,CASSLVSGTSDEQFF,TGTGCCAGCAGCTTAGTTAGTGGGACTTCTGATGAGCAGTTCTTC
TRBJ2-3,TRBV24-1,NA,NA,CATSEHTDTQYF,TGTGCCACCAGTGAACACACAGATACGCAGTATTTT
TRBJ1-2,TRBV19,NA,NA,CASTGHLNYGYTF,TGTGCCAGTACGGGACACCTAAACTATGGCTACACCTTC
TRBJ2-1,TRBV4-2,many,NA,CASSQGTMSPYNEQFF,TGTGCCAGCAGCCAGGGAACAATGAGCCCCTACAATGAGCAGTTCTTC
TRBJ2-1,TRBV12-3/TRBV12-4,many,TRBD2,CASRGLVTNNEQFF,TGTGCCTCGCGGGGACTAGTGACAAACAATGAGCAGTTCTTC
TRBJ2-1,TRBV12-3/TRBV12-4,NA,NA,CASSFFQLLNEQFF,TGTGCCAGCAGTTTTTTCCAGCTTCTCAATGAGCAGTTCTTC
TRBJ1-1,TRBV20-1,NA,TRBD1,CSARSGDRNTEAFF,TGCAGTGCTAGATCAGGGGACAGGAACACTGAAGCTTTCTTT
TRBJ1-6,TRBV4-2,NA,NA,CASSQEPRNEFVPLHF,TGTGCCAGCAGCCAAGAACCTCGGAACGAATTTGTACCCCTCCACTTT
TRBJ1-1,TRBV11-2,many,TRBD1,CASSLESRGQEAFF,TGTGCCAGCAGCTTAGAATCCAGGGGGCAAGAAGCTTTCTTT
TRBJ2-3,TRBV19,NA,NA,CASSIAGTTDTQYF,TGTGCCAGTAGTATAGCAGGAACCACAGATACGCAGTATTTT
TRBJ2-3,TRBV20-1,many,NA,CSASREGDTQYF,TGCAGTGCTAGCAGGGAAGGAGATACGCAGTATTTT
TRBJ2-1,TRBV12-3/TRBV12-4,many,TRBD2,CASGTSGGAKQFF,TGTGCCAGCGGGACTAGCGGGGGGGCAAAGCAGTTCTTC
TRBJ2-5,TRBV29-1,many,NA,CSVWGRLETQYF,TGCAGCGTTTGGGGTCGGCTAGAGACCCAGTACTTC
TRBJ2-5,TRBV6-1,few,NA,CASSEDWQEAQYF,TGTGCCAGCAGTGAGGACTGGCAAGAGGCCCAGTACTTC
TRBJ2-3,TRBV6-1,NA,TRBD1,CASNLDRGGTDTQYF,TGTGCCAGCAATCTGGACAGGGGGGGCACAGATACGCAGTATTTT
TRBJ1-2,TRBV7-3,NA,TRBD1,CASSLIPGQEAGGYTF,TGTGCCAGCAGCTTAATCCCCGGACAGGAGGCCGGGGGCTACACCTTC
TRBJ2-1,TRBV27,few,NA,CASSLGGTASHEQFF,TGTGCCAGCAGTTTGGGGGGGACAGCATCGCATGAGCAGTTCTTC
TRBJ2-3,TRBV3-1,many,TRBD2,CASSLRGSADTQYF,TGTGCCAGCAGCCTCCGCGGGAGCGCCGATACGCAGTATTTT
TRBJ2-2,TRBV9,NA,NA,CASSLEYTGELFF,TGTGCCAGCAGCCTAGAGTACACCGGGGAGCTGTTTTTT
TRBJ2-3,TRBV20-1,many,TRBD2,CSARLAGTDTQYF,TGCAGTGCTAGACTAGCGGGGACAGATACGCAGTATTTT
TRBJ1-6,TRBV7-2,NA,NA,CASKQLRGPNSPLHF,TGTGCCAGCAAACAGCTTAGAGGGCCTAATTCACCCCTCCACTTT
TRBJ2-1,TRBV7-3,many,TRBD1,CASSLEGTDFNEQFF,TGTGCCAGCAGCTTAGAGGGGACAGATTTCAATGAGCAGTTCTTC
TRBJ2-5,TRBV29-1,many,NA,CSDAPGMEETQYF,TGCAGCGACGCCCCAGGGATGGAGGAGACCCAGTACTTC
TRBJ2-5,TRBV11-2,NA,NA,CGSGGAASETQYF,TGTGGGTCTGGCGGTGCGGCCTCGGAGACCCAGTACTTC
TRBJ1-1,TRBV5-1,NA,TRBD1,CASSLGLGTANTEAFF,TGCGCCAGCAGCTTGGGATTGGGGACAGCGAACACTGAAGCTTTCTTT